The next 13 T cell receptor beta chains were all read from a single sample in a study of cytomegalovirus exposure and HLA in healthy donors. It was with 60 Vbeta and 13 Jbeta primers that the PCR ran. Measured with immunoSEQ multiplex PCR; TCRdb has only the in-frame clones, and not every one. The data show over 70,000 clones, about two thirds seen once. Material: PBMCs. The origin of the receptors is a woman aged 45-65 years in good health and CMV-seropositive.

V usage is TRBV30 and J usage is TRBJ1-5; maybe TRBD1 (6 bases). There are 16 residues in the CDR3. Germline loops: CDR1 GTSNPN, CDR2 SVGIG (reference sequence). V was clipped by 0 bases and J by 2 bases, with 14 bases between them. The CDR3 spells CAWSVQGSLGNQPQHF. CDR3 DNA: TGTGCCTGGAGTGTACAGGGCAGTTTGGGCAATCAGCCCCAGCATTTT.

CDR3 in amino acids: CASSLAGGNYEQYF. CDR3 in DNA: TGTGCCAGCAGTCTAGCGGGGGGGAACTACGAGCAGTACTTC. This rearrangement joins TRBV6-5 to TRBJ2-7; 12 positions agree with TRBD2. This CDR3 contains 14 residues. Germline V CDR1 and CDR2: MNHEY, SVGAGI. After removal of 5 bases from V and 3 bases from J, the junction contained 2 bases not matched to a gene.

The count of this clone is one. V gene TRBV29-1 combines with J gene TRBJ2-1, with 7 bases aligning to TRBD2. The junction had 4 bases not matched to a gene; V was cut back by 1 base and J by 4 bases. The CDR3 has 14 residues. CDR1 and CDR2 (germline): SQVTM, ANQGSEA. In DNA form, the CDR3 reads TGCAGCGTTGAAGGGGTCGGGGGGTACAATGAGCAGTTCTTC. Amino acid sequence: CSVEGVGGYNEQFF.

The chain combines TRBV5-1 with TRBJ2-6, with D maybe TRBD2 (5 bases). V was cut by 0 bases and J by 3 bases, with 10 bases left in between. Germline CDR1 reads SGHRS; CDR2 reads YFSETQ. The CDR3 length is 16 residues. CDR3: CASSLVRGSGANVLTF. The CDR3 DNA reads TGCGCCAGCAGCTTGGTTCGGGGAAGTGGGGCCAACGTCCTGACTTTC.

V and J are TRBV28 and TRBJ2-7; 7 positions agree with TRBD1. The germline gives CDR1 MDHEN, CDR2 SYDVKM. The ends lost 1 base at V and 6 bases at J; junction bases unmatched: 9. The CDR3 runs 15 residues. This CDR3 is CASSLYGTANLEQYF. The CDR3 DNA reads TGTGCCAGCAGTTTATACGGGACAGCCAATCTCGAGCAGTACTTC.

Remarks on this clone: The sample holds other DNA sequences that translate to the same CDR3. The CDR3 region is CASSFQGNTEAFF. As DNA, the CDR3 is TGCGCCAGCAGCTTCCAGGGTAACACTGAAGCTTTCTTT. V gene TRBV5-1 combines with J gene TRBJ1-1, with D perhaps matching TRBD1 (5 bases). The CDR3 extends over 13 amino acids. Deletions cut 2 bases from V and 2 bases from J, with 7 bases between. Germline V gene data show CDR1 as SGHRS and CDR2 as YFSETQ.

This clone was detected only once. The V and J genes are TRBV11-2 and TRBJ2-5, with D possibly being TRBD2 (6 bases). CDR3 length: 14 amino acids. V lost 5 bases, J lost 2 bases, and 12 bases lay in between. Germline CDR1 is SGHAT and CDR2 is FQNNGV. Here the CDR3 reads CASSASGRQETQYF. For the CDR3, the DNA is TGTGCCAGCAGCGCTTCAGGGAGGCAAGAGACCCAGTACTTC.

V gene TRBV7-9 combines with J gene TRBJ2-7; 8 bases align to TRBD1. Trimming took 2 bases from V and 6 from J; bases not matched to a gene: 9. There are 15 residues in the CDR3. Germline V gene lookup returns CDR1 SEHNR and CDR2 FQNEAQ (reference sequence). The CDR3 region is CASSLPTGTGGEQYF. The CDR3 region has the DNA TGTGCCAGCAGCTTACCTACCGGGACAGGAGGCGAGCAGTACTTC.

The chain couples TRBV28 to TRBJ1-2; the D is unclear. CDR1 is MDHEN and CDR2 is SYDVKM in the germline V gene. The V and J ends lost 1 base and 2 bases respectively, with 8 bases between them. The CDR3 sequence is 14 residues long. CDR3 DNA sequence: TGTGCCAGCAGTTTATTAACAAGAAACTATGGCTACACCTTC. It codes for CASSLLTRNYGYTF.

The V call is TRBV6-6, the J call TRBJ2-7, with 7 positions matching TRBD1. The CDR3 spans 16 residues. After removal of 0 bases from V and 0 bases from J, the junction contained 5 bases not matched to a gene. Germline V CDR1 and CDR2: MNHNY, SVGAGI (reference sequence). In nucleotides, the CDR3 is TGTGCCAGCAGTTACTCTTCCAGGGGGAACTCCTACGAGCAGTACTTC. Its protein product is CASSYSSRGNSYEQYF.

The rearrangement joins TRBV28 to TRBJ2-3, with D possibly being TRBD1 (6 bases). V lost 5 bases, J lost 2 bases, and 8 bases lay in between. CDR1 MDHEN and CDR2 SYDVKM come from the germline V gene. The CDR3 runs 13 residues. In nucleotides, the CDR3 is TGTGCCAGCAGTCGGACAGCCACAGATACGCAGTATTTT. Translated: CASSRTATDTQYF.

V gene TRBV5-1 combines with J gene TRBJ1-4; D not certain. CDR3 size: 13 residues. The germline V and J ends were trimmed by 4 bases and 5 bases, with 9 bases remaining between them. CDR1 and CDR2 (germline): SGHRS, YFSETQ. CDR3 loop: CASSPVMNEKLFF. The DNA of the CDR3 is TGCGCCAGCAGCCCGGTCATGAATGAAAAACTGTTTTTT.

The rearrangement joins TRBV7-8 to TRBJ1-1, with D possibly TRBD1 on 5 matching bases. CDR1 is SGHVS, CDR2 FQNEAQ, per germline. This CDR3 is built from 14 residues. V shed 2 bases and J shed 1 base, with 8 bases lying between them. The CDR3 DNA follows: TGTGCCAGCAGCTTAAACCAGGGGAACACTGAAGCTTTCTTT. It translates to CASSLNQGNTEAFF.